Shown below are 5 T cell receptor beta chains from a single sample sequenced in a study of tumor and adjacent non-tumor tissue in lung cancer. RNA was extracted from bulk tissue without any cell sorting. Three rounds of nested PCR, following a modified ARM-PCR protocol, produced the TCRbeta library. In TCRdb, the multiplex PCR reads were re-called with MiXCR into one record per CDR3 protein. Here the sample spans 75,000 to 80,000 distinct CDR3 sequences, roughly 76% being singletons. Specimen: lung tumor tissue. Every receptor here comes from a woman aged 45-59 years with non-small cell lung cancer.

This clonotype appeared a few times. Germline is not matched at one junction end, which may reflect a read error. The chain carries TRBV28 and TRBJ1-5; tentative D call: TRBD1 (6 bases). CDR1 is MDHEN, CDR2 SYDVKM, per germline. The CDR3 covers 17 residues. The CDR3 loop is CASGLSQQGHSNQPQHF. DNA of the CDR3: TGTGCCAGCGGTTTGTCTCAACAGGGTCATAGCAATCAGCCCCAGCATTTT.

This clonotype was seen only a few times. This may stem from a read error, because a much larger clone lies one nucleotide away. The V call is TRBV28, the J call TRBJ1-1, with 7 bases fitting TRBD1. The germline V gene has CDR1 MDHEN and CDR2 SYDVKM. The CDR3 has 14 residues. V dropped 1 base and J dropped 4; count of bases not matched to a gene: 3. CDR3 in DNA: TGTGCCAGCAGTTTATCCGACAGGGTCACTGAAGCTTTCTTT. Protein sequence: CASSLSDRVTEAFF.

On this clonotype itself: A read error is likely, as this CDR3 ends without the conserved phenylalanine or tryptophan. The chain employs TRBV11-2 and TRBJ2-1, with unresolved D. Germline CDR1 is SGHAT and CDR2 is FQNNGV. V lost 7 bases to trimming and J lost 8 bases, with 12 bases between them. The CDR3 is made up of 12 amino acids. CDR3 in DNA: TGTGCCAGCACTCCCTCCGGATATGAGCAGTTCTTA. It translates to CASTPSGYEQFL.

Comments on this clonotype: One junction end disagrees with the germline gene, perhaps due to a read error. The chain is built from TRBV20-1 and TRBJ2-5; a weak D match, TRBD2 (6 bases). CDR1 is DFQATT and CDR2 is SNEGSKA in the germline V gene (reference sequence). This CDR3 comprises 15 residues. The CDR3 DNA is TGCAGTGCCCCTAAAGTGGGAGGAGGACAAGAGACCCAGTACTTT. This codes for CSAPKVGGGQETQYF.

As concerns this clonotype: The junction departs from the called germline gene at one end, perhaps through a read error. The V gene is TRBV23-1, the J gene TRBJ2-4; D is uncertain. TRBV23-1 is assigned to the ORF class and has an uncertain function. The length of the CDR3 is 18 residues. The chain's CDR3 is CASRLITGEILTFSTEPF. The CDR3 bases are TGCGCCAGCAGACTCATAACGGGCGAGATATTAACATTCAGTACTGAGCCCTTC.